The sequence of this T cell receptor (beta chain) was determined in a study of CD8 T cells in ankylosing spondylitis. CDR3 length equals 13 residues. The J segment lost 5 bases and the V segment lost 6 bases, leaving 4 bases of the junction unmatched. Looked up from germline, CDR1 is SEHNR and CDR2 is FQNEAQ (reference sequence). Findings and caveats of the study: Within ankylosing spondylitis blood, a TCR beta motif made up of under 10 highly homologous variants appeared to be characteristic.

Quantitative 5'-RACE with molecular barcodes was used to make the TCR beta libraries. In TCRdb, the 5' RACE reads were re-called with MiXCR into one record per CDR3 protein. The top ten hold over 0.9% of the sample, which has 400,000 to 450,000 distinct CDR3 sequences, more than 15% seen once. This clonotype was seen only a few times. Its antigen is unidentified. Input material: blood, either unsorted or a sorted T cell fraction (not recorded which). The TCR originated in a male donor with ankylosing spondylitis. This chain links TRBV7-9 with TRBJ2-5, with 9 bases that match TRBD1. Here the CDR3 DNA reads TGTGCCAGCAGGTTAACAGGGGGCGAGACCCAGTACTTC. As protein: CASRLTGGETQYF.